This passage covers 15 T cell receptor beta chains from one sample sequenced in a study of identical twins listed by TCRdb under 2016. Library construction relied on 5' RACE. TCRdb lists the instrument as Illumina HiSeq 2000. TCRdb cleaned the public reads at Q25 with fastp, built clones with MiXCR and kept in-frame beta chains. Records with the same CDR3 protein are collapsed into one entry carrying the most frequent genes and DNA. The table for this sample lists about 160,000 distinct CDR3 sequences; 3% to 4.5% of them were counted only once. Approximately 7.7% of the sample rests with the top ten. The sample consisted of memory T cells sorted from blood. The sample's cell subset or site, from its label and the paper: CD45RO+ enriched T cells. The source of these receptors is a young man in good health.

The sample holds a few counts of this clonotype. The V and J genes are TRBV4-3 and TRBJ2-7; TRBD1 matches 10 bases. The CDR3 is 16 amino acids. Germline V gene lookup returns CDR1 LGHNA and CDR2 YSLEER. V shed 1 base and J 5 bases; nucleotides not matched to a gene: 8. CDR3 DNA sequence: TGCGCCAGCAGCCAAGGAATTGGACAGGGGGTAAACGAGCAGTACTTC. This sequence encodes CASSQGIGQGVNEQYF.

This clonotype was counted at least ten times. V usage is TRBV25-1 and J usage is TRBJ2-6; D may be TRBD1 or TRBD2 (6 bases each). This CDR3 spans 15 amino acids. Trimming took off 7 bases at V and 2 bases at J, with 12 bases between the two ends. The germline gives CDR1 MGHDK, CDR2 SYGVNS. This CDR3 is CASMGGQAGANVLTF. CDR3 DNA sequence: TGTGCCAGCATGGGGGGCCAGGCTGGGGCCAACGTCCTGACTTTC. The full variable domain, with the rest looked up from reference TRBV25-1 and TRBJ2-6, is EADIYQTPRYLVIGTGKKITLECSQTMGHDKMYWYQQDPGMELHLIHYSYGVNSTEKGDLSSESTVSRIRTEHFPLTLESARPSHTSQYLCASMGGQAGANVLTFGAGSRLTVL.

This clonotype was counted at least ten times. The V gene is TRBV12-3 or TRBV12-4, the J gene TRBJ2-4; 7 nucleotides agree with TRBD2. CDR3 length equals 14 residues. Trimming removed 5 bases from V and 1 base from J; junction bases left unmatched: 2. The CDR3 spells CASSSGMAKNIQYF. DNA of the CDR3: TGTGCCAGCAGTAGCGGGATGGCCAAAAACATTCAGTACTTC.

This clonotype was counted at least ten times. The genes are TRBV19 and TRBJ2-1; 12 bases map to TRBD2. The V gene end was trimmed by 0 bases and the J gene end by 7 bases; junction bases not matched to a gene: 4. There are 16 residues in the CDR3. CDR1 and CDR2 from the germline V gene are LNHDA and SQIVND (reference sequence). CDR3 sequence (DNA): TGTGCCAGTAGTATAGAGACTAGCGGGAGACGGAATGAGCAGTTCTTC. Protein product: CASSIETSGRRNEQFF.

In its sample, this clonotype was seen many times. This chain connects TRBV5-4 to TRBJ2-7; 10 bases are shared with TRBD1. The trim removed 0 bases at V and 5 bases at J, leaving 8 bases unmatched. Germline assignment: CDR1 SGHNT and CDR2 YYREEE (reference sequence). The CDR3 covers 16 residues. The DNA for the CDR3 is TGTGCCAGCAGCTTGGCACCCGGGACAGGGGTCCACGAGCAGTACTTC. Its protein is CASSLAPGTGVHEQYF. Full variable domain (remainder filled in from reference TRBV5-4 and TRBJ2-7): ETGVTQSPTHLIKTRGQQVTLRCSSQSGHNTVSWYQQALGQGPQFIFQYYREEENGRGNFPPRFSGLQFPNYSSELNVNALELDDSALYLCASSLAPGTGVHEQYFGPGTRLTVT.

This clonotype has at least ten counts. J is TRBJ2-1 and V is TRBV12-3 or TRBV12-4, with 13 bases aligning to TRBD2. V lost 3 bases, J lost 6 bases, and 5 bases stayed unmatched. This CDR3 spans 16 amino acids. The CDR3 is CASSFELAGGPNEQFF. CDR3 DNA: TGTGCCAGCAGTTTCGAACTAGCGGGAGGGCCCAATGAGCAGTTCTTC.

CDR3: CAWTPAGGYSTEAFF. As DNA, the CDR3 is TGTGCCTGGACTCCGGCAGGGGGTTATTCCACTGAAGCTTTCTTT. The rearrangement links TRBV30 to TRBJ1-1, with 7 bases matching TRBD1. The V gene end was trimmed by 4 bases and the J gene end by 4 bases; junction bases not matched to a gene: 12. This CDR3 contains 15 residues. The germline CDR1 and CDR2 sequences are GTSNPN and SVGIG (reference sequence).

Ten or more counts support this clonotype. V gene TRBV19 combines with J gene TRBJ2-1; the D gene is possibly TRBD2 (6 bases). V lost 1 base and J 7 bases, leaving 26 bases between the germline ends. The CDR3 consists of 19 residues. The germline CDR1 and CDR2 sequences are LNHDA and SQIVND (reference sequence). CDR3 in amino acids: CASSIVGGQRRHRGNEQFF. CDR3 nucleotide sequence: TGTGCCAGTAGTATAGTGGGTGGTCAGCGGAGGCATCGGGGGAATGAGCAGTTCTTC.

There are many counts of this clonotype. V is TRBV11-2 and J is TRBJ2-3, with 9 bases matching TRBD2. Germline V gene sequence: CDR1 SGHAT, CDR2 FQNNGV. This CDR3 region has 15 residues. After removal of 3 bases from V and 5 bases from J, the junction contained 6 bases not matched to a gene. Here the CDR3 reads CASSLAGGPRDTQYF. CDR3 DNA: TGTGCCAGCAGCTTGGCGGGAGGGCCGAGAGATACGCAGTATTTT.

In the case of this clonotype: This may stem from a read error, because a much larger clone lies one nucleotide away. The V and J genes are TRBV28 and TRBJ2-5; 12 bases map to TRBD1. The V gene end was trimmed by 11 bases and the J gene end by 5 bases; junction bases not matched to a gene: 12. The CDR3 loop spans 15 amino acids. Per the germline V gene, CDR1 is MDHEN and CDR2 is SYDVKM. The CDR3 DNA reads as TGTGCCGGCCTCCTCCCGGGACAGGGGGCCGAGACCCAGTACTTC. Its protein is CAGLLPGQGAETQYF.

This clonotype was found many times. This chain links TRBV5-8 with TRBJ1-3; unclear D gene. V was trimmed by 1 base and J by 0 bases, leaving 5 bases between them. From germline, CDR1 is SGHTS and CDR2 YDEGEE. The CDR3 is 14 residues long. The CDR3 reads CASSLLYSGNTIYF. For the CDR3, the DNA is TGTGCCAGCAGCTTGCTTTACTCTGGAAACACCATATATTTT.

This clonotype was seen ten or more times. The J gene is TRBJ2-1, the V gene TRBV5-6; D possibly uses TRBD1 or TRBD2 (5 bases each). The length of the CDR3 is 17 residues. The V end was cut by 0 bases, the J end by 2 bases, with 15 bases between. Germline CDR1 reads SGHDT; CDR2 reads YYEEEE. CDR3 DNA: TGTGCCAGCAGCTTGGCCGTGGGGACGGGAACCTACAATGAGCAGTTCTTC. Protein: CASSLAVGTGTYNEQFF.

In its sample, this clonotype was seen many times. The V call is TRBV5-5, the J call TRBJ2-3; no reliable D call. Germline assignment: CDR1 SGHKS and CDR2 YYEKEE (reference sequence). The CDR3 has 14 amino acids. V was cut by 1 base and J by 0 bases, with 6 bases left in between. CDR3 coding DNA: TGTGCCAGCAGCTTGCGGGTTAGCACAGATACGCAGTATTTT. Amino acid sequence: CASSLRVSTDTQYF.

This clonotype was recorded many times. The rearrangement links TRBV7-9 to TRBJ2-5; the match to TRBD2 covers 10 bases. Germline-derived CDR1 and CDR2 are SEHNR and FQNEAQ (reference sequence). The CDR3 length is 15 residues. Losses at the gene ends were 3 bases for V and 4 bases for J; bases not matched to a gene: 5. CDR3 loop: CASSLGTSAGETQYF. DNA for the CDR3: TGTGCCAGCAGCTTGGGGACTAGCGCCGGAGAGACCCAGTACTTC.

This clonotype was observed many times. CDR3 DNA: TGTGCCACGGACAGGGGGCTTTACAATGAGCAGTTCTTC. It codes for CATDRGLYNEQFF. This sequence joins TRBV2 and TRBJ2-1; 11 nucleotides match TRBD1. V shed 10 bases, J shed 4 bases, and the junction held 3 bases outside the gene matches. Germline V lookup: CDR1 SNHLY, CDR2 FYNNEI. This CDR3 has 13 amino acids.